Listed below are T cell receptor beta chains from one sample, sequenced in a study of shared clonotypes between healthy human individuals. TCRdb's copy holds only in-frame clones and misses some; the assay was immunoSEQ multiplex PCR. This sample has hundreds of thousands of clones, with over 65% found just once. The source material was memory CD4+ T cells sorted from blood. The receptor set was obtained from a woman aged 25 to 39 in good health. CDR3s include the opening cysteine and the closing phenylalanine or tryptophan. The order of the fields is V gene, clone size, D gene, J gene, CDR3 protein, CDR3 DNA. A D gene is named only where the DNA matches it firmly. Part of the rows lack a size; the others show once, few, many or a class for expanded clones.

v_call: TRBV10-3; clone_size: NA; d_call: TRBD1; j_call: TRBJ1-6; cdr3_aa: CAIGGTGMVSPLHF; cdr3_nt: TGTGCCATCGGGGGGACAGGAATGGTGTCACCCCTCCACTTT
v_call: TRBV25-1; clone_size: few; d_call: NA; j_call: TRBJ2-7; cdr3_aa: CASSEFEKGVSYEQYF; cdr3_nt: TGTGCCAGCAGTGAATTTGAAAAGGGTGTCTCGTACGAGCAGTACTTC
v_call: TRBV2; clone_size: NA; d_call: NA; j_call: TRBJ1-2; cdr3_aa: CASSEEAGRTYGYTF; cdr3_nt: TGTGCCAGCAGTGAAGAGGCTGGGCGGACCTATGGCTACACCTTC
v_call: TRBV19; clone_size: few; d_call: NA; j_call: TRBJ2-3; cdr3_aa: CASSLPHVTDTQYF; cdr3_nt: TGTGCCAGTAGCCTACCGCACGTCACAGATACGCAGTATTTT
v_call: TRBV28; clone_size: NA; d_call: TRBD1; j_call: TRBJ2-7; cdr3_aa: CASSDRDEQYF; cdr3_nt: TGTGCCAGCAGTGACAGGGACGAGCAGTACTTC
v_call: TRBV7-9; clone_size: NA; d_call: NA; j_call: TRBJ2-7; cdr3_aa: CASSLASGVTYEQYF; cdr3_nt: TGTGCCAGCAGCTTAGCGTCGGGGGTCACCTACGAGCAGTACTTC
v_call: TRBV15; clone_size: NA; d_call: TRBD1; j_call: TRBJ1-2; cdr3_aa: CATSRGQGAGGYTF; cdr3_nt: TGTGCCACCAGCAGGGGTCAGGGGGCAGGTGGCTACACCTTC
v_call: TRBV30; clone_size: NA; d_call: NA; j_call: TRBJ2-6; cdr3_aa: CAWSVLGSGANVLTF; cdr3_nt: TGTGCCTGGAGTGTCCTGGGCTCTGGGGCCAACGTCCTGACTTTC
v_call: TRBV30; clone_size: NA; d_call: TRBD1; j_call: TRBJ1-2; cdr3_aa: CACPHDRVHGYTF; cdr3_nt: TGTGCCTGCCCCCATGACAGGGTACATGGCTACACCTTC
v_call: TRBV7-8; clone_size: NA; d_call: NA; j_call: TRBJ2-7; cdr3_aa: CASSATLGRVGGRYEQYF; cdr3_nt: TGTGCCAGCAGCGCAACCTTAGGACGCGTGGGGGGTCGGTACGAGCAGTACTTC
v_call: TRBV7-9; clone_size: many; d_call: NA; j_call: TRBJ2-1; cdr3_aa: CASSFPIWDEQFF; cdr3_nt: TGTGCCAGCAGCTTCCCTATTTGGGATGAGCAGTTCTTC